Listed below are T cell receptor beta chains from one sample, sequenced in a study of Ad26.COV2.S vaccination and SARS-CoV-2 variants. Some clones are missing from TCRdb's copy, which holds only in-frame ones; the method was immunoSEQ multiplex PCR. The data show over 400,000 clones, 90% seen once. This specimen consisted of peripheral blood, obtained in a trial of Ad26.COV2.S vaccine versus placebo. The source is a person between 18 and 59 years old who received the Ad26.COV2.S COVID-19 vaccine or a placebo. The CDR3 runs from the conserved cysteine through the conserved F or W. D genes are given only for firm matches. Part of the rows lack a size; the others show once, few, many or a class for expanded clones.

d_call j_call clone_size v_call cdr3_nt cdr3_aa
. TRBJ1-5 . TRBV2 TGTGCCAGCAGTGGGCCTAATCAGCCCCAGCATTTT CASSGPNQPQHF
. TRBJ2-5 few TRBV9 TGTGCCAGCAGCGTATCAGGGATGTCAACGGAGACCCAGTACTTC CASSVSGMSTETQYF
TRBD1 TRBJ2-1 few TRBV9 TGTGCCAGCAGCGTAGCTCCGACAGGGAGAAATGAGCAGTTCTTC CASSVAPTGRNEQFF
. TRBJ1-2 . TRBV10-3 TGTGCCATCAGCGATTCGGGGAACTATGGCTACACCTTC CAISDSGNYGYTF
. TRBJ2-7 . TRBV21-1 TGTGCCAGCAGCAAAATGGGGGGGCTAGCGTGGGGCTACGAGCAGTACTTC CASSKMGGLAWGYEQYF
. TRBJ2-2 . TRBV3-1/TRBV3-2 TGTGCCAGCAGCCCCCTGCCCGGGAGCCCCAACGGTGGCGGGGAGCTGTTTTTT CASSPLPGSPNGGGELFF
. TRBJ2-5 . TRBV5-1 TGCGCCAGCAGCTTCACTCGTACTCAAGAGACCCAGTACTTC CASSFTRTQETQYF
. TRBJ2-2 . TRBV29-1 TGCAGCGTTGCACAGGCGGGCGGGGAGCTGTTTTTT CSVAQAGGELFF
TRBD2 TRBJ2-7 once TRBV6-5 TGTGCCAGCAGTTACTCGCCTAGCGGCATCTCCTACGAGCAGTACTTC CASSYSPSGISYEQYF
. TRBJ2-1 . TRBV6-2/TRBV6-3 TGTGCCAGCAGCCGCTTCACACAAGCAGGTGAGCAGTTCTTC CASSRFTQAGEQFF
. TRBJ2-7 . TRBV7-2 TGTGCCAGCAGCCTAAACGGACAGACAAATCTCTACGAGCAGTACTTC CASSLNGQTNLYEQYF
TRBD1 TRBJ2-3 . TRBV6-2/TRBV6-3 TGTGCCAGCGGCCCTACAGGGGGTCCCCCCTCTACGCAGTATTTT CASGPTGGPPSTQYF
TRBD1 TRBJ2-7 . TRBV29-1 TGCAGCGTGCGACAGGGTTCAATTTCCTACGAGCAGTACTTC CSVRQGSISYEQYF
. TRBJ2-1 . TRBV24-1 TGTGCCACCAGTGCCCCGCGCTCCTACAATGAGCAGTTCTTC CATSAPRSYNEQFF
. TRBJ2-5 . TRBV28 TGTGCCAGTCAAGCGATGGGCAGTCCCTACGTCCAAGAGACCCAGTACTTC CASQAMGSPYVQETQYF
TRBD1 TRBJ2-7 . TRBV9 TGTGCCAGCAGCGCAGGGACAGGGGGCAACTACGAGCAGTACTTC CASSAGTGGNYEQYF
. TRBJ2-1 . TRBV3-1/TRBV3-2 TGTGCCAGCAGCACCCTTTTGCGAAATGAGCAGTTCTTC CASSTLLRNEQFF
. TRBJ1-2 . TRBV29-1 TGCAGCGTTGAATATGGCTACACCTTC CSVEYGYTF
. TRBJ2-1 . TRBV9 TGTGCCAGCAGCGTAGGAGGGCGGTTACACAATGAGCAGTTCTTC CASSVGGRLHNEQFF
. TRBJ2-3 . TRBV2 TGTGCCAGCAGTGACTTTTGGAACACAGATACGCAGTATTTT CASSDFWNTDTQYF
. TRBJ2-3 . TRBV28 TGTGCCAGCAGTTTGGGGGGTAACACAGATACGCAGTATTTT CASSLGGNTDTQYF
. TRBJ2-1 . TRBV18 TGTGCCAGCTCACCGAAAATAGGGGTTGAGCAGTTCTTC CASSPKIGVEQFF
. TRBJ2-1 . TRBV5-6 TGTGCCAGCAGCGGGGACTTTACCTACAATGAGCAGTTCTTC CASSGDFTYNEQFF
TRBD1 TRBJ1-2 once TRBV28 TGTGCCAGCAGTTCGACAGGGGTTTCCTATGGCTACACCTTC CASSSTGVSYGYTF
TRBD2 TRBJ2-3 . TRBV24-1 TGTGCCACCAGTGGGACTAGCGGTCACACAGATACGCAGTATTTT CATSGTSGHTDTQYF
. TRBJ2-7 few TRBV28 TGTGCCAGCAGTTTACTAATGAGGGGCGAGCAGTACTTC CASSLLMRGEQYF
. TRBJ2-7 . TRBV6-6 TGTGCCAGCAGTTACCGTGAAAGCTCCTACGAGCAGTACTTC CASSYRESSYEQYF
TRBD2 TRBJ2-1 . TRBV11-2 TGTGCCAGCAGGCGGACTAGTTGGGATCAGCAGTTCTTC CASRRTSWDQQFF
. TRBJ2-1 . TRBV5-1 TGCGCCAGCAGCTTGCCTGGCAGGTCCTACAATGAGCAGTTCTTC CASSLPGRSYNEQFF
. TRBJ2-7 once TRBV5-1 TGCGCCAGCAGCGTATCGGGACAAGCCTACGAGCAGTACTTC CASSVSGQAYEQYF
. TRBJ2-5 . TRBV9 TGTGCCAGCAGCGTAGGCAGCCTTCTACAGACCCAGTACTTC CASSVGSLLQTQYF
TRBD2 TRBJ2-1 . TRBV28 TGTGCCAGTTCGCCGGGACTAGCGGGCCAACGCTCCTACAATGAGCAGTTCTTC CASSPGLAGQRSYNEQFF
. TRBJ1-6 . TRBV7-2 TGTGCCAGCAGTCATAGACAGACTAATTCACCCCTCCACTTT CASSHRQTNSPLHF
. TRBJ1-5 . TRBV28 TGTGCCAGCAGTCTGGACAGACGCCAGCCCCAGCATTTT CASSLDRRQPQHF
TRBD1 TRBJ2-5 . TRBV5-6 TGTGCCAGCAGCTTGGACTTCGAGACAGGGGTGGGGGAGACCCAGTACTTC CASSLDFETGVGETQYF
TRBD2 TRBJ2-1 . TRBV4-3 TGCGCCAGCAGCCAAGCGACTAGCGGGAGGGCCCATGAGCAGTTCTTC CASSQATSGRAHEQFF
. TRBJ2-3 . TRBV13 TGTGCCAGCAGTTACTTACAGGGCGGGGGCCCAGATACGCAGTATTTT CASSYLQGGGPDTQYF
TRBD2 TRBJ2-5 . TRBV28 TGTGCCAGCAGTCCAATCTGGTCCGAAGGAGCGGGGACGGCCCAGTACTTC CASSPIWSEGAGTAQYF
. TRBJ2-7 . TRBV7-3 TGTGCCAGCAGCTTCCACTCCCCCCGGGAACTAGCCACCTACGAGCAGTACTTC CASSFHSPRELATYEQYF
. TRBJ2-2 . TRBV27 TGTGCCAGCAGTTTGACGACCCGGCCTGGTCCCGGGGAGCTGTTTTTT CASSLTTRPGPGELFF
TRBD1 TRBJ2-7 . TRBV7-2 TGTGCCAGCAGCCCCAGACAGGGTGCCTACGAGCAGTACTTC CASSPRQGAYEQYF
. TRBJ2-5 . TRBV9 TGTGCCAGCAGCTCACAGGGAGCAGGAGAGACCCAGTACTTC CASSSQGAGETQYF
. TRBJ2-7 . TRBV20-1 TGCAGTGCTAGTGGGGCAGACTTTTACGAGCAGTACTTC CSASGADFYEQYF
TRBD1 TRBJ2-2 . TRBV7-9 TGTGCCAGCAGCTTGCCGGGACAGGTGAACACCGGGGAGCTGTTTTTT CASSLPGQVNTGELFF
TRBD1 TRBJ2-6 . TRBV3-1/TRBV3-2 TGTGCCAGCAGCCACGGGACAGGGCGATCTGGGGCCAACGTCCTGACTTTC CASSHGTGRSGANVLTF